This T cell receptor (beta chain) was identified during a study of cytomegalovirus exposure and HLA in healthy donors. Whole-study context: The same platform was used for the 130 or so validation repertoires as for the approximately 670 first-cohort repertoires, as reported in a later analysis.

For this clone: What it recognizes is unknown.

General study findings and limits: Among TCR beta chains, those listed as cytomegalovirus-associated numbered fewer than 200. The tendency of first-cohort TCR clusters to co-occur in the roughly 110 validation repertoires emerged from a later analysis. Confirmation was obtained in vitro that a few CMV-associated chains are specific for CMV antigens.

Data came from immunoSEQ multiplex PCR; TCRdb stores just in-frame clones and leaves some out. The data contain hundreds of thousands of clones, about nine tenths of them singletons. The V and J ends lost 4 bases and 3 bases respectively, with 10 bases between them. CDR3 length: 14 residues. Germline V CDR1 and CDR2: ENHRY, SYGVKD. The sequencing input was PBMCs. This clonotype originated in a woman in her late teens or twenties in good health and CMV-seronegative. J is TRBJ2-1 and V is TRBV10-3; possibly TRBD2 for D (6 bases). The CDR3 DNA reads as TGTGCCATCAGTGCCTCCGGGGGCTACAATGAGCAGTTCTTC. Its translation: CAISASGGYNEQFF.